Each of the 16 T cell receptor beta chains below was sequenced from the same sample in a study of blood T cell repertoires in COVID-19. Measured with immunoSEQ multiplex PCR; TCRdb has only the in-frame clones, and not every one. The table shows fewer than 15,000 clones, with about 89% occurring only once. Sequencing was carried out using peripheral blood. The origin of the receptors is an older woman in a cohort sampled during active or convalescent COVID-19.

The rearrangement joins TRBV7-9 to TRBJ2-5; 7 positions match TRBD2. This CDR3 has 14 amino acids. The V gene's germline CDR1 is SEHNR and CDR2 FQNEAQ (reference sequence). V trimming: 3 bases; J trimming: 1 base; junction bases outside the gene matches: 2. The CDR3 reads CASSLGGIQETQYF. The CDR3 DNA sequence: TGTGCCAGCAGCTTGGGGGGGATCCAAGAGACCCAGTACTTC.

The gene calls are TRBV11-3 and TRBJ2-2; D is ambiguous. The germline V and J ends were trimmed by 4 bases and 4 bases, with 7 bases remaining between them. The CDR3 totals 13 residues. Germline CDR1 reads SGHNT; CDR2 reads YENEEA. The CDR3 region is CASSSPRTGELFF. As DNA, the CDR3 is TGTGCCAGCAGCTCCCCCCGCACCGGGGAGCTGTTTTTT.

This clone was detected a few times. The rearrangement joins TRBV4-1 to TRBJ1-6, with D perhaps matching TRBD1 (5 bases). The germline V and J ends were trimmed by 1 base and 5 bases, with 15 bases remaining between them. Germline-derived CDR1 and CDR2 are MGHRA and YSYEKL. The CDR3 has 17 amino acids. The CDR3 region has the DNA TGCGCCAGCAGCCAAGCGAATAGGGGAGGCCATAATTCACCCCTCCACTTT. It encodes CASSQANRGGHNSPLHF.

This clone showed up just once. The chain combines TRBV27 with TRBJ2-1; no clear D gene. Germline CDR1 MNHEY, CDR2 SMNVEV (reference sequence). The CDR3 has 12 amino acids. Deletions cut 8 bases from V and 10 bases from J, with 15 bases between. CDR3 in amino acids: CASLTTVEEQFF. In DNA, the CDR3 is TGTGCCAGCTTAACGACCGTGGAGGAGCAGTTCTTC.

The rearrangement links TRBV7-2 to TRBJ2-7, with a tentative D call TRBD1 (6 bases). The CDR3 extends over 12 amino acids. Between the trimmed V and J ends, which lost 0 bases and 12 bases, there was a span of 12 bases. CDR1 is SGHTA, CDR2 FQGNSA, per germline. This chain's CDR3 is CASSLAGAPWYF. As DNA, the CDR3 is TGTGCCAGCAGCTTAGCGGGGGCCCCATGGTACTTC.

The chain recombines TRBV27 with TRBJ2-3, with D unclear. Trimming took off 3 bases at V and 3 bases at J, with 10 bases between the two ends. Germline V lookup: CDR1 MNHEY, CDR2 SMNVEV (reference sequence). The CDR3 is 14 residues long. The CDR3 DNA follows: TGTGCCAGCAGTTTCCCTGGTAGAACAGATACGCAGTATTTT. Translated, it gives CASSFPGRTDTQYF.

The J gene is TRBJ2-3, the V gene TRBV18; D may be TRBD2 (6 bases). Trimming stripped 5 bases from V and 2 bases from J, with 11 bases between. The length of the CDR3 is 14 residues. The germline V gene has CDR1 KGHSH and CDR2 LQKENI. The CDR3 is CASSSGTSTDTQYF. The CDR3 nucleotides read TGTGCCAGCTCATCCGGGACTTCCACAGATACGCAGTATTTT. The entire variable domain, with the rest obtained from reference TRBV18 and TRBJ2-3, is as follows: NAGVMQNPRHLVRRRGQEARLRCSPMKGHSHVYWYRQLPEEGLKFMVYLQKENIIDESGMPKERFSAEFPKEGPSILRIQQVVRGDSAAYFCASSSGTSTDTQYFGPGTRLTVL.

This chain connects TRBV30 to TRBJ1-1, with TRBD1 as a possible D gene (6 bases). The length of the CDR3 is 13 residues. Between the trimmed V and J ends, which lost 7 bases and 4 bases, there was a span of 16 bases. Germline CDR1 is GTSNPN and CDR2 is SVGIG (reference sequence). Here the CDR3 reads CALVQVGGTEAFF. In DNA form, the CDR3 reads TGTGCCTTGGTCCAAGTAGGGGGCACTGAAGCTTTCTTT.

V is TRBV6-2 or TRBV6-3 and J is TRBJ2-7; D is unresolved. The CDR3 has 13 residues. V lost 0 bases to trimming and J lost 7 bases, with 10 bases between them. The germline V gene encodes CDR1 MNHEY and CDR2 SVGEGT. This CDR3 reads CASSYSRVGEQYF. The CDR3 nucleotides are TGTGCCAGCAGTTACTCACGGGTTGGAGAGCAGTACTTC.

The chain links TRBV5-5 to TRBJ1-4, with 9 bases aligning to TRBD1. The ends lost 4 bases at V and 5 bases at J; junction bases unmatched: 9. Germline CDR1 SGHKS, CDR2 YYEKEE (reference sequence). The CDR3 has 16 amino acids. The CDR3 loop is CASSPGTGQTNEKLFF. As DNA, the CDR3 is TGTGCCAGCAGCCCCGGGACAGGGCAGACGAATGAAAAACTGTTTTTT.

This rearrangement joins TRBV3-1 (or the pseudogene TRBV3-2) to TRBJ2-5; D possibly corresponds to TRBD2 (6 bases). Germline-derived CDR1 and CDR2 are LGHDT and YNNKEL (reference sequence). V gave up 4 bases and J gave up 1 base, with 16 bases separating them. CDR3 length: 16 residues. The CDR3 loop is CASSRRVGGGQETQYF. The CDR3 nucleotides read TGTGCCAGCAGCCGCCGAGTCGGGGGTGGCCAAGAGACCCAGTACTTC.

Remarks on this clone: Other nucleotide sequences from this sample produce the same CDR3. The chain uses TRBV6-2 or TRBV6-3 and TRBJ2-3, with 12 bases that match TRBD1. The V and J ends lost 6 bases and 2 bases, in that order; junction bases with no gene match: 6. Germline CDR1 is MNHEY and CDR2 is SVGEGT. The CDR3 is 16 residues long. CDR3 residues: CASSHGTGGLTDTQYF. CDR3 in DNA: TGTGCCAGCAGCCACGGGACAGGGGGCCTCACAGATACGCAGTATTTT.

V is TRBV6-5 and J is TRBJ1-1; the match to TRBD1 covers 9 bases. Germline trimming cut 1 base from V and 8 bases from J; bases unmatched to any gene: 2. Per germline, CDR1 MNHEY and CDR2 SVGAGI. CDR3 length: 13 amino acids. Here the CDR3 DNA reads TGTGCCAGCAGTTACTGGGGACAGGGAGAAGCTTTCTTT. Translation gives CASSYWGQGEAFF.

This chain links TRBV6-2 or TRBV6-3 with TRBJ1-3, with a tentative D call TRBD1 (6 bases). This CDR3 comprises 15 residues. Germline V gene sequence: CDR1 MNHEY, CDR2 SVGEGT. The V gene lost 6 bases and the J gene lost 0 bases, with 12 bases spanning the gap. CDR3 nucleotides: TGTGCCAGCAGCAGACAGGCGTACTCTGGAAACACCATATATTTT. It translates to CASSRQAYSGNTIYF.

The chain joins TRBV6-2 or TRBV6-3 to TRBJ1-5, with 11 nucleotides matching TRBD1. The V and J ends lost 6 bases and 5 bases, in that order; junction bases with no gene match: 6. The germline gives CDR1 MNHEY, CDR2 SVGEGT. The CDR3 covers 15 residues. CDR3 bases: TGTGCCAGCAGCCGGGACAGGGGGTCGGATCAGCCCCAGCATTTT. It is translated as CASSRDRGSDQPQHF.

V gene TRBV19 combines with J gene TRBJ2-2; 7 bases agree with TRBD1. The germline CDR1 and CDR2 sequences are LNHDA and SQIVND (reference sequence). This CDR3 has 14 residues. Trimming took 5 bases from V and 6 from J; bases not matched to a gene: 6. The CDR3 DNA reads TGTGCCAGTAGTCCCAGACAGGGATCCGGGGAGCTGTTTTTT. Encoded protein: CASSPRQGSGELFF.